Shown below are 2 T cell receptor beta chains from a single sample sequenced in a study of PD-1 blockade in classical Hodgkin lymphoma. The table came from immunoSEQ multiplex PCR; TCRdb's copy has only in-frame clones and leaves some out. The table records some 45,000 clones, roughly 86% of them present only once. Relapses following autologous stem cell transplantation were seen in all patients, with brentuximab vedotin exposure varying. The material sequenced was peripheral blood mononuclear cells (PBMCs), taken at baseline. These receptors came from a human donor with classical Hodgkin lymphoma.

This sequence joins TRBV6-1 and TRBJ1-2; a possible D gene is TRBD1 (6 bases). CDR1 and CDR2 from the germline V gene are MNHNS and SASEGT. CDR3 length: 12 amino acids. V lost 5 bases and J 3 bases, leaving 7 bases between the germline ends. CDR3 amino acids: CASSRQDYGYTF. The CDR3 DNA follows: TGTGCCAGCAGTAGACAGGACTATGGCTACACCTTC.

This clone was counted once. CDR3 loop: CASSPRTERHEQYF. The CDR3 DNA is TGTGCCAGCAGCCCTCGGACAGAGCGGCACGAGCAGTACTTC. V is TRBV9 and J is TRBJ2-7, with a weak D call TRBD1 (6 bases). Trimming took off 4 bases at V and 5 bases at J, with 16 bases between the two ends. CDR1 and CDR2 (germline): SGDLS, YYNGEE. The CDR3 covers 14 residues.